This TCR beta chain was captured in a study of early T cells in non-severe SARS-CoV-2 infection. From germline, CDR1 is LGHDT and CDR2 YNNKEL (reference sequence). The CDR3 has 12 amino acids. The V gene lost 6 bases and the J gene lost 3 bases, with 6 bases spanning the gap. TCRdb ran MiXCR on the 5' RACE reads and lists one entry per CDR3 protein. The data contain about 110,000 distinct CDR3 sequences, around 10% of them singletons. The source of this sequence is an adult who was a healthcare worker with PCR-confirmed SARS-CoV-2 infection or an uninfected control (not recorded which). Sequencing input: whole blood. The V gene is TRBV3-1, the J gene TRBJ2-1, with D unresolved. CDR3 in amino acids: CASRGFYNEQFF. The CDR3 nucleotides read TGTGCCAGCAGAGGCTTCTACAATGAGCAGTTCTTC.